A selection of T cell receptor beta chains follows, all from one sample in a study of identical twins. TCRdb re-derived calls from the 5' RACE reads in MiXCR, one entry per CDR3 protein. The table lists about 520,000 distinct CDR3 sequences, about 20% of them singletons. This same sample was also part of a study on T cells expressing NK-cell markers.

The sequenced sample was CD4+ T cells sorted from blood. These receptors all stem from a woman between 18 and 29 years old in good health. Both conserved end residues are part of each CDR3. The D gene is left open where the match is weak. Some rows mark clone size as missing; the rest say once, few, many or name a class of expanded clone.

clone size: few
D gene: NA
V gene: TRBV20-1
J gene: TRBJ2-3
CDR3 length: 14
CDR3 DNA: TGCAGTGCTAGAGGAGTTCCGGGTGATATTACGCAGTATTTT
CDR3 protein: CSARGVPGDITQYF

clone size: NA
D gene: NA
V gene: TRBV4-3
J gene: TRBJ2-3
CDR3 length: 15
CDR3 DNA: TGCGCCAGCAGCCCGGGGACTCCACTCGAGGATACGCAGTATTTT
CDR3 protein: CASSPGTPLEDTQYF

clone size: few
D gene: NA
V gene: TRBV12-3/TRBV12-4
J gene: TRBJ2-2
CDR3 length: 14
CDR3 DNA: TGTGCCAGCAGTTTGGGACATTACACCGGGGAGCTGTTTTTT
CDR3 protein: CASSLGHYTGELFF

clone size: few
D gene: NA
V gene: TRBV12-3/TRBV12-4
J gene: TRBJ2-7
CDR3 length: 15
CDR3 DNA: TGTGCCAGCAGTTGGGGAAGGACTGGGACCCACGAGCAGTACTTC
CDR3 protein: CASSWGRTGTHEQYF

clone size: few
D gene: NA
V gene: TRBV6-5
J gene: TRBJ1-1
CDR3 length: 13
CDR3 DNA: TGTGCCAGCAGTTACTTTGGGGGGCGGCCTGCTTTCTTT
CDR3 protein: CASSYFGGRPAFF

clone size: few
D gene: TRBD1
V gene: TRBV19
J gene: TRBJ2-2
CDR3 length: 14
CDR3 DNA: TGTGCCAGTAGGGGACAGGGGTACACCGGGGAGCTGTTTTTT
CDR3 protein: CASRGQGYTGELFF

clone size: NA
D gene: NA
V gene: TRBV5-1
J gene: TRBJ1-1
CDR3 length: 15
CDR3 DNA: TGCGCCAGCAGCTTGGAAGGGGCTGGGAACACTGAAGCTTTCTTT
CDR3 protein: CASSLEGAGNTEAFF

clone size: few
D gene: NA
V gene: TRBV6-5
J gene: TRBJ2-5
CDR3 length: 12
CDR3 DNA: TGTGCCACCCGAACAGGGACAGAGACCCAGTACTTC
CDR3 protein: CATRTGTETQYF

clone size: many
D gene: NA
V gene: TRBV7-8
J gene: TRBJ1-1
CDR3 length: 13
CDR3 DNA: TGTGCCAGCAGCTTAACGGGGCGAACTGAAGCTTTCTTT
CDR3 protein: CASSLTGRTEAFF

clone size: NA
D gene: NA
V gene: TRBV5-1
J gene: TRBJ2-2
CDR3 length: 16
CDR3 DNA: TGCGCCAGCAGCTTGGCCGCGAGACTAGTGACCGGGGAGCTGTTTTTT
CDR3 protein: CASSLAARLVTGELFF

clone size: NA
D gene: NA
V gene: TRBV20-1
J gene: TRBJ2-1
CDR3 length: 13
CDR3 DNA: TGCAGTGCCAATCGGTGGACCTCGAATGAGCAGTTCTTC
CDR3 protein: CSANRWTSNEQFF

clone size: NA
D gene: TRBD1
V gene: TRBV25-1
J gene: TRBJ2-5
CDR3 length: 14
CDR3 DNA: TGTGCCAGTGGGAAAGACAGGGACCAAGAGACCCAGTACTTC
CDR3 protein: CASGKDRDQETQYF

clone size: NA
D gene: NA
V gene: TRBV20-1
J gene: TRBJ1-3
CDR3 length: 12
CDR3 DNA: TGCAGTTCCTCAGGGTCTGGAAACACCATATATTTT
CDR3 protein: CSSSGSGNTIYF

clone size: few
D gene: NA
V gene: TRBV5-5
J gene: TRBJ1-4
CDR3 length: 16
CDR3 DNA: TGTGCCAGCAGCTTGTTAAGCCGGGACGGGGATGAAAAACTGTTTTTT
CDR3 protein: CASSLLSRDGDEKLFF

clone size: NA
D gene: NA
V gene: TRBV2
J gene: TRBJ2-2
CDR3 length: 14
CDR3 DNA: TGTGCCAGCGGGGGGAACAAACGCACCGGGGAGCTGTTTTTT
CDR3 protein: CASGGNKRTGELFF

clone size: few
D gene: TRBD2
V gene: TRBV4-1
J gene: TRBJ2-1
CDR3 length: 18
CDR3 DNA: TGCGCCAGCAGCCAACAAAATCTAGCGGGGCGATTCTACAATGAGCAGTTCTTC
CDR3 protein: CASSQQNLAGRFYNEQFF

clone size: few
D gene: NA
V gene: TRBV5-1
J gene: TRBJ2-3
CDR3 length: 14
CDR3 DNA: TGCGCCAGCAGCTTGGGAGGGGGTAAAGATACGCAGTATTTT
CDR3 protein: CASSLGGGKDTQYF

clone size: NA
D gene: TRBD2
V gene: TRBV12-3/TRBV12-4
J gene: TRBJ2-2
CDR3 length: 15
CDR3 DNA: TGTGCCAGCAGTTTATCGCTAGCGGGGTTCGGGGAGCTGTTTTTT
CDR3 protein: CASSLSLAGFGELFF

clone size: many
D gene: NA
V gene: TRBV20-1
J gene: TRBJ2-3
CDR3 length: 13
CDR3 DNA: TGCAGTGCTCCCTGGAGGGGCACAGATACGCAGTATTTT
CDR3 protein: CSAPWRGTDTQYF

clone size: NA
D gene: TRBD2
V gene: TRBV5-1
J gene: TRBJ2-1
CDR3 length: 16
CDR3 DNA: TGCGCCAGCAGCGTGCGACTAGCGGGAGTCCACAATGAGCAGTTCTTC
CDR3 protein: CASSVRLAGVHNEQFF

clone size: NA
D gene: NA
V gene: TRBV21-1
J gene: TRBJ2-1
CDR3 length: 16
CDR3 DNA: TGTGCCGGATTCGGGGCCGACAGGCTATCCTACAATGAGCAGTTCTTC
CDR3 protein: CAGFGADRLSYNEQFF

clone size: few
D gene: NA
V gene: TRBV7-3
J gene: TRBJ1-6
CDR3 length: 15
CDR3 DNA: TGTGCCAGCAGCTTGAGGGATACCTATAATTCACCCCTCCACTTT
CDR3 protein: CASSLRDTYNSPLHF

clone size: many
D gene: NA
V gene: TRBV20-1
J gene: TRBJ2-7
CDR3 length: 12
CDR3 DNA: TGCAGTGCCTTAGGACTACTCTACGAGCAGTACTTC
CDR3 protein: CSALGLLYEQYF

clone size: NA
D gene: TRBD2
V gene: TRBV27
J gene: TRBJ2-7
CDR3 length: 14
CDR3 DNA: TGTGCCAGCAGTCCAAGCGGGGCCTTGTACGAGCAGTACTTC
CDR3 protein: CASSPSGALYEQYF

clone size: few
D gene: TRBD2
V gene: TRBV20-1
J gene: TRBJ2-1
CDR3 length: 15
CDR3 DNA: TGCAGTGCCCTCGTCGGGGCTAGCGGGAGCTATGAGCAGTTCTTC
CDR3 protein: CSALVGASGSYEQFF

clone size: few
D gene: NA
V gene: TRBV20-1
J gene: TRBJ1-4
CDR3 length: 13
CDR3 DNA: TGCAGTGCTAGTAACCAATTAATGAAGCAACTGTTTTTT
CDR3 protein: CSASNQLMKQLFF

clone size: NA
D gene: NA
V gene: TRBV7-9
J gene: TRBJ2-5
CDR3 length: 15
CDR3 DNA: TGTGCCAGCAGCTTAGGGACGCACTTATACGAGACCCAGTACTTC
CDR3 protein: CASSLGTHLYETQYF

clone size: few
D gene: NA
V gene: TRBV20-1
J gene: TRBJ1-3
CDR3 length: 14
CDR3 DNA: TGCAGTGCGGCGCTACTGTCCTCTGGAAACACCATATATTTT
CDR3 protein: CSAALLSSGNTIYF

clone size: few
D gene: NA
V gene: TRBV12-3/TRBV12-4
J gene: TRBJ1-1
CDR3 length: 15
CDR3 DNA: TGTGCCAGCAGTTTAGAACGGGGGTGGAACCATAGAGCTTTCTTT
CDR3 protein: CASSLERGWNHRAFF

clone size: few
D gene: TRBD2
V gene: TRBV12-3/TRBV12-4
J gene: TRBJ2-1
CDR3 length: 16
CDR3 DNA: TGTGCCAGCAGTACCACCCTAGCGGGGGGGCGGTATGAGCAGTTCTTC
CDR3 protein: CASSTTLAGGRYEQFF

clone size: NA
D gene: TRBD2
V gene: TRBV6-2/TRBV6-3
J gene: TRBJ2-1
CDR3 length: 14
CDR3 DNA: TGTGCCAGCAGATGGACTAGCGTGGAGGATGAGCAGTTCTTC
CDR3 protein: CASRWTSVEDEQFF

clone size: many
D gene: NA
V gene: TRBV20-1
J gene: TRBJ2-7
CDR3 length: 13
CDR3 DNA: TGCAGTGCTAGCGTAGGGGGTACCTACGAGCAGTACTTC
CDR3 protein: CSASVGGTYEQYF

clone size: few
D gene: TRBD1
V gene: TRBV25-1
J gene: TRBJ1-5
CDR3 length: 14
CDR3 DNA: TGTGCCAGCAGTGGGACAGGGGCGCATCAGCCCCAGCATTTT
CDR3 protein: CASSGTGAHQPQHF

clone size: NA
D gene: NA
V gene: TRBV20-1
J gene: TRBJ2-3
CDR3 length: 15
CDR3 DNA: TGCAGTGCCCAACCGGGACATACGTACACAGATACGCAGTATTTT
CDR3 protein: CSAQPGHTYTDTQYF

clone size: NA
D gene: NA
V gene: TRBV20-1
J gene: TRBJ1-2
CDR3 length: 13
CDR3 DNA: TGCAGTGCTAGATTTCGCGGGATTCGGGGCTACACCTTC
CDR3 protein: CSARFRGIRGYTF

clone size: NA
D gene: TRBD2
V gene: TRBV7-9
J gene: TRBJ2-3
CDR3 length: 13
CDR3 DNA: TGTGCCAGCAGCCAAAGCGGGGGGGATACGCAGTATTTT
CDR3 protein: CASSQSGGDTQYF

clone size: NA
D gene: TRBD2
V gene: TRBV29-1
J gene: TRBJ2-3
CDR3 length: 15
CDR3 DNA: TGCAGCGTTGCTTTAGCGGGAGGGCCGCCAGATACGCAGTATTTT
CDR3 protein: CSVALAGGPPDTQYF

clone size: NA
D gene: TRBD2
V gene: TRBV2
J gene: TRBJ2-7
CDR3 length: 16
CDR3 DNA: TGTGCCAGCAGTGAAGTGCTAGCGGGGGAATCCTACGAGCAGTACTTC
CDR3 protein: CASSEVLAGESYEQYF

clone size: NA
D gene: TRBD2
V gene: TRBV20-1
J gene: TRBJ2-7
CDR3 length: 15
CDR3 DNA: TGCAGTGCTAGAGATCAGACTAGCGGTAATTACGAGCAGTACTTC
CDR3 protein: CSARDQTSGNYEQYF

clone size: NA
D gene: NA
V gene: TRBV7-9
J gene: TRBJ2-5
CDR3 length: 15
CDR3 DNA: TGTGCCAGCAGCCAGTGGTACAGGGAGGAAGAGACCCAGTACTTC
CDR3 protein: CASSQWYREEETQYF

clone size: NA
D gene: TRBD2
V gene: TRBV9
J gene: TRBJ2-5
CDR3 length: 15
CDR3 DNA: TGTGCCAGCAGCGTAGGGGCTAGCGGGGGAGAGACCCAGTACTTC
CDR3 protein: CASSVGASGGETQYF

clone size: NA
D gene: NA
V gene: TRBV6-1
J gene: TRBJ2-4
CDR3 length: 14
CDR3 DNA: TGTGCCAGCAGCCAAGAGATAGCCAAAAACATTCAGTACTTC
CDR3 protein: CASSQEIAKNIQYF

clone size: NA
D gene: NA
V gene: TRBV7-9
J gene: TRBJ2-5
CDR3 length: 12
CDR3 DNA: TGTGCCAGCAGCTCGTTTCGGGAGACCCAGTACTTC
CDR3 protein: CASSSFRETQYF

clone size: few
D gene: NA
V gene: TRBV2
J gene: TRBJ1-1
CDR3 length: 13
CDR3 DNA: TGTGCCAGCACTTCACACCCCAACACTGAAGCTTTCTTT
CDR3 protein: CASTSHPNTEAFF

clone size: many
D gene: NA
V gene: TRBV10-3
J gene: TRBJ1-6
CDR3 length: 13
CDR3 DNA: TGTGCCATCATGGCCTCGAGGGAATCACCCCTCCACTTT
CDR3 protein: CAIMASRESPLHF

clone size: many
D gene: TRBD1
V gene: TRBV20-1
J gene: TRBJ1-5
CDR3 length: 15
CDR3 DNA: TGCAGTGCTACACTCCAGGGGGATGGCAATCAGCCCCAGCATTTT
CDR3 protein: CSATLQGDGNQPQHF

clone size: few
D gene: NA
V gene: TRBV18
J gene: TRBJ2-7
CDR3 length: 11
CDR3 DNA: TGTGCCAGCTCACCGGCGAGCGAGCAGTACTTC
CDR3 protein: CASSPASEQYF

clone size: NA
D gene: TRBD2
V gene: TRBV10-1
J gene: TRBJ2-5
CDR3 length: 17
CDR3 DNA: TGCGCCAGCAGTGAAGGCATAGCGGGGGGAGGAGAAGAGACCCAGTACTTC
CDR3 protein: CASSEGIAGGGEETQYF

clone size: NA
D gene: TRBD2
V gene: TRBV7-2
J gene: TRBJ2-3
CDR3 length: 16
CDR3 DNA: TGTGCCAGCAGCTTAATAATCGGACTAGCGGCAGATACGCAGTATTTT
CDR3 protein: CASSLIIGLAADTQYF

clone size: NA
D gene: NA
V gene: TRBV6-2/TRBV6-3
J gene: TRBJ2-7
CDR3 length: 16
CDR3 DNA: TGTGCCAGCAGTATCGACAGAGTCAGGAGCTCCTACGAGCAGTACTTC
CDR3 protein: CASSIDRVRSSYEQYF

clone size: few
D gene: NA
V gene: TRBV2
J gene: TRBJ2-5
CDR3 length: 13
CDR3 DNA: TGTGCCAGCAGGGCGGACCACCAAGAGACCCAGTACTTC
CDR3 protein: CASRADHQETQYF

clone size: NA
D gene: TRBD2
V gene: TRBV24-1
J gene: TRBJ2-3
CDR3 length: 14
CDR3 DNA: TGTGCCACCAGCAAGCGGGGGGGCACAGATACGCAGTATTTT
CDR3 protein: CATSKRGGTDTQYF

clone size: NA
D gene: TRBD1
V gene: TRBV20-1
J gene: TRBJ1-1
CDR3 length: 18
CDR3 DNA: TGCAGTGCTCCCCCAACCGCGGGACAGGGGATAGAGAACACTGAAGCTTTCTTT
CDR3 protein: CSAPPTAGQGIENTEAFF

clone size: few
D gene: NA
V gene: TRBV19
J gene: TRBJ1-5
CDR3 length: 15
CDR3 DNA: TGTGCCAGTAGGAAAACAGGACCTCACAATCAGCCCCAGCATTTT
CDR3 protein: CASRKTGPHNQPQHF